This note documents a single T cell receptor (beta chain) sequence. What this receptor recognizes is not known. A much larger clone is a single base away; this may be a read error. Library preparation was by 5' RACE. Sequencing was carried out with a NextSeq 500. Unique molecular identifiers were attached to individual cDNA molecules in the TCR library protocol so that sequencing error and PCR bias could be corrected. TCR alpha and beta chains were both sequenced, and the abundances of alpha and beta sequences in each sample were closely correlated with each other. On the authors' methods: Decombinator V4 was used to annotate TCR sequences for V gene, J gene and CDR3. TCRs were defined as expanded if a significant change between any two time points was detected under a Poisson model with p below 0.0001. TCR abundances were normalised to the total number of TCRs sequenced in each sample and reported as counts per million. TRAV1-2 paired with TRAJ12, TRAJ20 or TRAJ33 defined MAIT TCRs, while TRAV10 paired with TRAJ18 defined iNKT TCRs. VDJdb, accessed on 1 November 2021, was searched for TCRs annotated for CMV, EBV and SARS-CoV-2, and TCRs annotated for more than one antigen were excluded. Through fastp at Q25 and MiXCR, TCRdb rebuilt clones from the public reads, retaining in-frame beta chains. Entries that share a CDR3 protein sequence are merged under the most common genes and DNA. It is TCRdb's table, rather than the study itself, that gives the V and J calls and clone size. The sample table records 100,000 to 150,000 distinct CDR3 sequences; more than 13% of these occur just once. Together, the top ten hold 21% of the sample.

CDR1 and CDR2, per the germline V gene, are SGHTA and FQGNSA. Cut back by 5 bases and 8 bases, the V and J ends lie 10 bases apart. From cysteine to phenylalanine, the CDR3 is 12 amino acids long. Of the read, only the CDR3 DNA is kept; its 36 bases are in frame from base 1. The source of the sample is a study of early T cells in non-severe SARS-CoV-2 infection (dated by TCRdb to about 2021). As for the study more broadly: TCR sequencing used bulk RNA from unsorted whole blood, so alpha and beta chains could not be paired. Study-level results and caveats: VDJdb matching was skewed toward anti-spike CD8 responses and likely underestimated virus-specific expansions, missing private and CD4 specificities.

The study was a case-control design nested within a healthcare worker cohort in London, UK, with weekly nasopharyngeal swab PCR tests and blood sampling. Healthcare workers were recruited during the week of the UK lockdown, between 23 and 31 March 2020, and followed weekly for up to about 15 weeks. This clonotype was obtained from an adult who was a healthcare worker with PCR-confirmed SARS-CoV-2 infection or an uninfected control (not recorded which). Material for sequencing was whole blood. The sequence links TRBV7-2 to TRBJ1-5; there is no confident call for the D gene. This receptor has the CDR3 CASSSMMEPQHF. The nucleotides read TGTGCCAGCAGCAGCATGATGGAGCCCCAGCATTTT.